Following are 25 T cell receptor beta chains from one sample sequenced in a study of control samples from healthy donors and cancer patients. Using immunoSEQ multiplex PCR, the repertoire was profiled, and TCRdb retains in-frame clones only, with some absent. This sample has fewer than 60,000 clones, with roughly 95% found just once. Sample: blood. These receptors were obtained from a man aged 30-40 years in good health.

This chain uses TRBV18 with TRBJ2-7, with TRBD2 identical over 11 bases. The CDR3 is 15 residues long. The germline V gene encodes CDR1 KGHSH and CDR2 LQKENI. The V gene end was trimmed by 4 bases and the J gene end by 7 bases; junction bases not matched to a gene: 9. The DNA of the CDR3 is TGTGCCAGCTCACTGGTACTAGCGGGAGAAAGTGAGCAGTACTTC. Translating gives CASSLVLAGESEQYF. The whole variable domain, filled in from reference TRBV18 and TRBJ2-7, reads NAGVMQNPRHLVRRRGQEARLRCSPMKGHSHVYWYRQLPEEGLKFMVYLQKENIIDESGMPKERFSAEFPKEGPSILRIQQVVRGDSAAYFCASSLVLAGESEQYFGPGTRLTVT.

The chain joins TRBV4-1 to TRBJ1-5; no firm D call. The CDR3 covers 16 residues. CDR1 and CDR2 from the germline V gene are MGHRA and YSYEKL. V lost 0 bases and J 2 bases, leaving 11 bases between the germline ends. The DNA for the CDR3 is TGCGCCAGCAGCCAAGATTCAGGTCCGGGCAATCAGCCCCAGCATTTT. This gives the protein CASSQDSGPGNQPQHF.

A single count supports this clone. The chain combines TRBV19 with TRBJ1-2; TRBD1 matches 9 bases. The V and J ends lost 5 bases and 5 bases, in that order; junction bases with no gene match: 9. The CDR3 spans 15 residues. The V gene's germline CDR1 is LNHDA and CDR2 SQIVND (reference sequence). The CDR3 DNA sequence: TGTGCCAGTAGTTTATCCGGGACAGGGCTTTATGGCTACACCTTC. This gives the protein CASSLSGTGLYGYTF.

The J gene is TRBJ1-5, the V gene TRBV24-1, with D uncertain. CDR1 KGHDR and CDR2 SFDVKD come from the germline V gene. V gave up 3 bases and J gave up 7 bases, with 12 bases separating them. There are 14 residues in the CDR3. The CDR3, as DNA: TGTGCCACCAGTGATCCCGGACCGGGCCAGCCCCAGCATTTT. Protein sequence: CATSDPGPGQPQHF.

The chain couples TRBV10-1 to TRBJ2-3, with unresolved D. Between the trimmed V and J ends, which lost 0 bases and 6 bases, there was a span of 4 bases. The CDR3 length is 12 residues. The germline V gene encodes CDR1 WNHNN and CDR2 SYGVQD (reference sequence). CDR3 coding DNA: TGCGCCAGCAGTGAGTCTAGCGATACGCAGTATTTT. This sequence encodes CASSESSDTQYF.

This sequence joins TRBV2 and TRBJ2-7; 9 bases fit TRBD1. V lost 7 bases, J lost 5 bases, and 6 bases stayed unmatched. Germline values: CDR1 SNHLY, CDR2 FYNNEI. This CDR3 has 13 amino acids. Here the CDR3 reads CASTRDRVDEQYF. The CDR3 DNA reads TGTGCCAGCACCCGGGACAGGGTCGACGAGCAGTACTTC.

The rearrangement uses TRBV4-1 and TRBJ2-3, with TRBD2 matching 7 bases. The CDR3 is made up of 16 amino acids. Germline V gene sequence: CDR1 MGHRA, CDR2 YSYEKL. V shed 1 base, J shed 1 base, and the junction held 5 bases outside the gene matches. The CDR3 DNA follows: TGCGCCAGCAGCCAAGGGGCGGGAGTGGGCACAGATACGCAGTATTTT. It translates to CASSQGAGVGTDTQYF.

The rearrangement uses TRBV19 and TRBJ1-1; D is unclear. Per the germline V gene, CDR1 is LNHDA and CDR2 is SQIVND (reference sequence). The CDR3 loop spans 15 amino acids. The ends were cut back, 3 bases at V and 4 bases at J, with 15 bases in the middle. The CDR3 sequence is CASSIMMGWGTEAFF. The CDR3 DNA follows: TGTGCCAGTAGTATTATGATGGGGTGGGGCACTGAAGCTTTCTTT.

The gene calls are TRBV23-1 and TRBJ1-2; no clear D. TRBV23-1 is an ORF, with its function uncertain. CDR3 size: 14 residues. V was trimmed by 8 bases and J by 5 bases, leaving 18 bases between them. The CDR3 spells CASSEGPGLYGYTF. The CDR3, as DNA: TGCGCCAGCTCTGAAGGCCCAGGATTATATGGCTACACCTTC.

The chain carries TRBV10-3 and TRBJ2-7, with D possibly matching TRBD1 (5 bases). CDR1 is ENHRY, CDR2 SYGVKD, per germline. The CDR3 spans 12 residues. V shed 8 bases and J shed 0 bases, with 8 bases lying between them. The CDR3 nucleotides are TGTGCCATCGGGGCGGCCTCCTACGAGCAGTACTTC. Translated: CAIGAASYEQYF.

This clone occurred a few times. The chain uses TRBV2 and TRBJ1-4; D not certain. Germline loops: CDR1 SNHLY, CDR2 FYNNEI. Trimming stripped 4 bases from V and 8 bases from J, with 8 bases between. This CDR3 contains 12 residues. The CDR3 coding sequence is TGTGCCAGCAGTGTTAGCGGGGAAAAACTGTTTTTT. This encodes CASSVSGEKLFF.

The chain uses TRBV9 and TRBJ2-1; 7 bases fit TRBD2. The junction had 5 bases not matched to a gene; V was cut back by 3 bases and J by 2 bases. CDR1 is SGDLS and CDR2 is YYNGEE in the germline V gene. This CDR3 has 15 residues. The CDR3 region is CASSGRLAAYNEQFF. Written as DNA, the CDR3 is TGTGCCAGCAGCGGTCGGCTAGCGGCCTACAATGAGCAGTTCTTC.

This clone is a singleton in its sample. The V gene is TRBV7-9, the J gene TRBJ1-2; no definite D call. The CDR3 runs 11 residues. Germline CDR1 reads SEHNR; CDR2 reads FQNEAQ (reference sequence). Trimming shortened V by 8 bases and J by 2 bases, and 6 bases separated the two germline ends. This chain's CDR3 is CASESNYGYTF. The CDR3 DNA reads TGTGCCAGCGAGTCAAACTATGGCTACACCTTC.

V is TRBV19 and J is TRBJ2-2, with D maybe TRBD1 (7 bases). The CDR3 runs to 17 residues. V was shortened by 5 bases and J by 3 bases, with 19 bases between the two germline ends. The germline gives CDR1 LNHDA, CDR2 SQIVND (reference sequence). In DNA, the CDR3 is TGTGCCAGTAGTGGTTACAGGGGAGCGGGCGACACCGGGGAGCTGTTTTTT. Residues: CASSGYRGAGDTGELFF.

This sequence joins TRBV6-1 and TRBJ1-1, with 11 bases matching TRBD1. This CDR3 comprises 18 residues. From germline, CDR1 is MNHNS and CDR2 SASEGT. Trimming took 3 bases from V and 4 from J; bases not matched to a gene: 13. This chain's CDR3 is CASSDLRTGGGGVTEAFF. Here the CDR3 DNA reads TGTGCCAGCAGTGACCTTCGGACAGGGGGCGGGGGAGTCACTGAAGCTTTCTTT.

This rearrangement joins TRBV7-3 to TRBJ2-7, with D maybe TRBD2 (6 bases). The V end was cut by 5 bases, the J end by 2 bases, with 16 bases between. This CDR3 is 15 amino acids long. Germline V gene sequence: CDR1 SGHTA, CDR2 FQGTGA. CDR3 amino acids: CASSPEGLGAYEQYF. DNA of the CDR3: TGTGCCAGCAGCCCAGAGGGACTGGGAGCCTACGAGCAGTACTTC.

The chain has TRBV5-6 and TRBJ2-3; TRBD2 matches at 8 bases. The V and J ends lost 2 bases and 5 bases, in that order; junction bases with no gene match: 10. Germline CDR1 is SGHDT and CDR2 is YYEEEE. The CDR3 is 16 amino acids. Written as DNA, the CDR3 is TGTGCCAGCAGCTTAAGCGGGAGTGACGTAGGAGATACGCAGTATTTT. This sequence encodes CASSLSGSDVGDTQYF.

J is TRBJ1-5 and V is TRBV12-5; D is ambiguous. Trimming pared 3 bases from V and 3 bases from J, leaving 3 bases between. The CDR3 is made up of 12 amino acids. Germline lookup yields CDR1 LGHNT and CDR2 FRNRAP. This CDR3 reads CASGFLNQPQHF. The CDR3 DNA sequence: TGTGCTAGTGGTTTCCTCAATCAGCCCCAGCATTTT. Looking up the rest from reference TRBV12-5 and TRBJ1-5 gives the full variable domain: DARVTQTPRHKVTEMGQEVTMRCQPILGHNTVFWYRQTMMQGLELLAYFRNRAPLDDSGMPKDRFSAEMPDATLATLKIQPSEPRDSAVYFCASGFLNQPQHFGDGTRLSIL.

The rearrangement joins TRBV24-1 to TRBJ2-2; unclear D gene. Deletions cut 7 bases from V and 5 bases from J, with 10 bases between. CDR3 size: 13 residues. Germline CDR1 and CDR2: KGHDR and SFDVKD. DNA of the CDR3: TGTGCCACCAGACGGACCCGAACCGGGGAGCTGTTTTTT. It specifies CATRRTRTGELFF.

This clone was detected once. This chain uses TRBV9 with TRBJ2-3; D is perhaps TRBD2 (6 bases). V was clipped by 4 bases and J by 6 bases, with 9 bases between them. Germline CDR1 is SGDLS and CDR2 is YYNGEE. The CDR3 has 12 amino acids. CDR3 coding DNA: TGTGCCAGCAGCCATGGGGGGGATACGCAGTATTTT. Amino acids: CASSHGGDTQYF. The whole variable domain, filled in from reference TRBV9 and TRBJ2-3, reads DSGVTQTPKHLITATGQRVTLRCSPRSGDLSVYWYQQSLDQGLQFLIQYYNGEERAKGNILERFSAQQFPDLHSELNLSSLELGDSALYFCASSHGGDTQYFGPGTRLTVL.

The rearrangement joins TRBV9 to TRBJ2-2; 9 nucleotides line up with TRBD2. CDR3 size: 18 residues. CDR1 SGDLS and CDR2 YYNGEE come from the germline V gene. V gave up 2 bases and J gave up 1 base; unmatched junction bases: 9. DNA for the CDR3: TGTGCCAGCAGCGTCAGCTTTGGCGGGAGGGGGAACACCGGGGAGCTGTTTTTT. Amino acids: CASSVSFGGRGNTGELFF.

The rearrangement uses TRBV3-1 (or the pseudogene TRBV3-2) and TRBJ1-2; D not resolved. Germline assignment: CDR1 LGHDT and CDR2 YNNKEL (reference sequence). This CDR3 comprises 14 residues. Trimming removed 0 bases from V and 8 bases from J, with 13 bases in between. The CDR3 is CASSQDSTDEGYTF. The CDR3 DNA reads as TGTGCCAGCAGCCAAGATAGCACAGATGAAGGCTACACCTTC.

The gene calls are TRBV27 and TRBJ2-7; 13 positions agree with TRBD2. The ends lost 6 bases at V and 1 base at J; junction bases unmatched: 9. Germline values: CDR1 MNHEY, CDR2 SMNVEV (reference sequence). This CDR3 spans 17 amino acids. CDR3 coding DNA: TGTGCCAGCAGCTCGACTAGCGGGAGGCCGAAATCCTACGAGCAGTACTTC. The encoded protein is CASSSTSGRPKSYEQYF.

V is TRBV5-1 and J is TRBJ2-3, with D perhaps being TRBD1 or TRBD2 (6 bases each). This CDR3 contains 15 residues. From germline, CDR1 is SGHRS and CDR2 YFSETQ. Deletions cut 0 bases from V and 2 bases from J, with 10 bases between. The CDR3 nucleotides read TGCGCCAGCAGCTTGGGGGGGGCGCCCACAGATACGCAGTATTTT. Its translation: CASSLGGAPTDTQYF.

V usage is TRBV27 and J usage is TRBJ2-3; 8 nucleotides match TRBD2. The CDR3 is 14 amino acids. Germline CDR1 reads MNHEY; CDR2 reads SMNVEV (reference sequence). Trimming at V came to 6 bases and at J to 6 bases, leaving 8 bases not matched to a gene. CDR3 coding DNA: TGTGCCAGCAGGATAGCGGGGTTCGGGGATACGCAGTATTTT. It yields the protein CASRIAGFGDTQYF.